One sample yielded the 21 T cell receptor beta chains listed below, sequenced in a study of a mutant IDH1 vaccine in newly diagnosed glioma. These receptors are not linked to any known antigen. This table comes from immunoSEQ multiplex PCR, and its TCRdb copy is limited to in-frame clones, with some not included. The table shows tens of thousands of clones, with 81% occurring only once. The time point is: week 35, safety follow-up. What each vaccine dose contained was 300 ug of mutant IDH1 20-mer peptide, accompanied by topical imiquimod. Source: PBMCs, taken from a glioma patient whose treatment included an IDH1 peptide vaccine. The source is a man aged 35-49 years with glioma.

This clone was seen more than once but under ten times. The chain recombines TRBV28 with TRBJ1-5, with TRBD1 matching over 11 bases. Germline V gene data show CDR1 as MDHEN and CDR2 as SYDVKM. V gave up 6 bases and J gave up 6 bases; unmatched junction bases: 10. The CDR3 has 16 amino acids. CDR3 loop: CASSLRGTGGIQPQHF. The CDR3 DNA sequence: TGTGCCAGCAGCTTAAGGGGGACAGGGGGGATTCAGCCCCAGCATTTT.

This clone was seen a single time. This chain connects TRBV21-1 to TRBJ2-7. TRBV21-1 is flagged as a pseudogene. The CDR3 extends over 11 amino acids. The CDR3 region is CASSKAGEQYF. In nucleotides, the CDR3 is TGTGCCAGCAGCAAAGCGGGGGAGCAGTACTTC.

This chain uses TRBV6-1 with TRBJ1-1; D is perhaps TRBD1 (6 bases). The CDR3 contains 14 residues. CDR1 MNHNS and CDR2 SASEGT come from the germline V gene. Trimming pared 7 bases from V and 5 bases from J, leaving 17 bases between. The CDR3 DNA reads TGTGCCAGCATCGTGGATCGAGGGGGGACTGAAGCTTTCTTT. As protein: CASIVDRGGTEAFF.

V usage is TRBV12-5 and J usage is TRBJ1-6; D unresolved. The CDR3 has 14 amino acids. V shed 1 base and J shed 6 bases, with 7 bases lying between them. Germline CDR1 and CDR2: LGHNT and FRNRAP. CDR3 DNA: TGTGCTAGTGGTTTGGAGGCCATTAATTCACCCCTCCACTTT. Its protein product is CASGLEAINSPLHF. Filled out from reference TRBV12-5 and TRBJ1-6, the complete variable domain reads DARVTQTPRHKVTEMGQEVTMRCQPILGHNTVFWYRQTMMQGLELLAYFRNRAPLDDSGMPKDRFSAEMPDATLATLKIQPSEPRDSAVYFCASGLEAINSPLHFGNGTRLTVT.

The rearrangement uses TRBV19 and TRBJ2-5; D assignment may be TRBD1 or TRBD2 (5 bases each). Trimming took 3 bases from V and 1 from J, leaving 12 bases between them. There are 15 residues in the CDR3. Germline CDR1 reads LNHDA; CDR2 reads SQIVND (reference sequence). CDR3 sequence (DNA): TGTGCCAGTAGTATGAGTCGGGACGGCCAAGAGACCCAGTACTTC. Encoded protein: CASSMSRDGQETQYF.

The chain joins TRBV6-6 to TRBJ2-7; D gene uncertain. V lost 0 bases and J lost 4, with 10 bases in between. CDR1 MNHNY and CDR2 SVGAGI come from the germline V gene (reference sequence). This CDR3 region has 14 residues. CDR3 nucleotides: TGTGCCAGCAGTTACTCGAGTCTGGCATACGAGCAGTACTTC. Its protein product is CASSYSSLAYEQYF.

The chain has TRBV29-1 and TRBJ2-2; 8 nucleotides agree with TRBD1. Germline trimming cut 7 bases from V and 4 bases from J; bases unmatched to any gene: 5. Germline lookup yields CDR1 SQVTM and CDR2 ANQGSEA. The CDR3 sequence is 13 residues long. CDR3 residues: CSATRGPTGELFF. Written as DNA, the CDR3 is TGCAGCGCTACCAGGGGGCCCACCGGGGAGCTGTTTTTT.

The chain couples TRBV13 to TRBJ1-2; 8 nucleotides align to TRBD1. The ends lost 5 bases at V and 0 bases at J; junction bases unmatched: 11. CDR1 PRHDT and CDR2 FYEKMQ come from the germline V gene (reference sequence). CDR3 length equals 17 residues. The CDR3 sequence is CASSMRTGRQTNYGYTF. The CDR3 bases are TGTGCCAGCAGCATGAGGACAGGGCGACAGACTAACTATGGCTACACCTTC.

The V call is TRBV4-2, the J call TRBJ2-4; 7 bases agree with TRBD2. V lost 4 bases to trimming and J lost 7 bases; unmatched junction nucleotides: 7. The germline CDR1 and CDR2 sequences are LGHNA and YNFKEQ. The CDR3 covers 14 residues. The CDR3 region has the DNA TGTGCCAGCAGCCCAACCCCCGGGGGGAACATTCAGTACTTC. Protein sequence: CASSPTPGGNIQYF.

The J gene is TRBJ2-7, the V gene TRBV4-2; TRBD1 matches 8 bases. There are 14 residues in the CDR3. CDR1 is LGHNA and CDR2 is YNFKEQ in the germline V gene. V lost 4 bases and J lost 7; bases outside the gene matches: 9. This CDR3 is CASSPSGTGEEQYF. In DNA form, the CDR3 reads TGTGCCAGCAGCCCCTCCGGGACAGGTGAAGAGCAGTACTTC.

The chain combines TRBV6-5 with TRBJ2-7; TRBD2 aligns across 7 bases. CDR1 is MNHEY and CDR2 is SVGAGI in the germline V gene. The CDR3 contains 15 residues. The V gene end was trimmed by 1 base and the J gene end by 3 bases; junction bases not matched to a gene: 6. CDR3 bases: TGTGCCAGCAGTTACTGGCGGGGGTTAAGCTACGAGCAGTACTTC. This codes for CASSYWRGLSYEQYF.

The gene calls are TRBV6-5 and TRBJ1-3; possible D gene TRBD1, 6 bases. The V and J ends lost 6 bases and 3 bases respectively, with 15 bases between them. The CDR3 is 15 residues long. Germline V gene data show CDR1 as MNHEY and CDR2 as SVGAGI. CDR3 bases: TGTGCCAGCAGGTCCCGACAGGTTAATGGAAACACCATATATTTT. It yields the protein CASRSRQVNGNTIYF.

V gene TRBV4-3 combines with J gene TRBJ1-3; D remains unclear. Germline CDR1 is LGHNA and CDR2 is YSLEER. The CDR3 loop spans 13 amino acids. The V end lost 0 bases, the J end lost 4 bases, and 4 bases lay between the germline ends. For the CDR3, the DNA is TGCGCCAGCAGCCAAGATGGAGGAAACACCATATATTTT. Translating it yields CASSQDGGNTIYF.

This clone was seen only once. The chain uses TRBV25-1 and TRBJ1-1; no definite D call. Per germline, CDR1 MGHDK and CDR2 SYGVNS. The CDR3 is 15 residues long. V dropped 3 bases and J dropped 7 bases, with 18 bases sitting between them. As DNA, the CDR3 is TGTGCCAGCAGTGACCCTCGGGCTGGGTTCAATGAAGCTTTCTTT. Translation: CASSDPRAGFNEAFF.

The chain is built from TRBV9 and TRBJ1-2; weak D call: TRBD1 (6 bases). With 0 bases removed from V and 5 bases from J, the gap between germline ends came to 11 bases. Germline V gives CDR1 SGDLS, CDR2 YYNGEE. The CDR3 totals 14 residues. CDR3 sequence reads: CASSVDNREYGYTF. The CDR3 coding sequence is TGTGCCAGCAGCGTAGACAACAGGGAATATGGCTACACCTTC.

Only a few counts were recorded for this clone. In DNA, the CDR3 is TGTGCCAGCAGCTTTGGTTCGGAGACCCGAGAGACCCAGTACTTC. It specifies CASSFGSETRETQYF. The chain combines TRBV5-4 with TRBJ2-5; D unclear. CDR3 size: 15 residues. V shed 2 bases and J shed 4 bases, with 15 bases lying between them. CDR1 is SGHNT, CDR2 YYREEE, per germline (reference sequence).

In this sample, this clone turned up a few times. The rearrangement joins TRBV12-5 to TRBJ2-7, with 15 bases aligning to TRBD2. CDR3 size: 18 residues. Germline values: CDR1 LGHNT, CDR2 FRNRAP. J was trimmed by 7 bases and V by 6 bases; bases with no gene match: 16. CDR3 region: CASGGGPGLAGGTWEQYF. The CDR3 nucleotides read TGTGCTAGTGGGGGGGGACCGGGACTAGCGGGAGGTACGTGGGAGCAGTACTTC.

This chain links TRBV18 with TRBJ1-1, with TRBD1 as a possible D gene (5 bases). The CDR3 spans 13 residues. Trimming took 4 bases from V and 5 from J, leaving 11 bases between them. The V gene's germline CDR1 is KGHSH and CDR2 LQKENI. DNA for the CDR3: TGTGCCAGCTCACGGGGACCGGATACTGAAGCTTTCTTT. Amino acids: CASSRGPDTEAFF.

The chain recombines TRBV2 with TRBJ2-5; D might be TRBD2 (6 bases). V was cut by 8 bases and J by 3 bases, with 13 bases left in between. From germline, CDR1 is SNHLY and CDR2 FYNNEI. This CDR3 is built from 13 residues. This CDR3 is CASDPGGEETQYF. Here the CDR3 DNA reads TGTGCCAGCGATCCGGGCGGGGAAGAGACCCAGTACTTC.

The V call is TRBV19, the J call TRBJ2-7; 8 bases are a match to TRBD1. CDR1 LNHDA and CDR2 SQIVND come from the germline V gene (reference sequence). Trimming cost V 7 bases and J 0 bases; bases outside gene matches: 5. The CDR3 runs 14 residues. The CDR3 sequence is CASTGTGDSYEQYF. The CDR3 coding sequence is TGTGCCAGTACGGGGACAGGCGACTCCTACGAGCAGTACTTC.

The rearrangement links TRBV6-1 to TRBJ1-2; 10 bases line up with TRBD1. CDR3 length: 14 residues. V lost 5 bases and J lost 7; bases outside the gene matches: 7. Germline CDR1 and CDR2: MNHNS and SASEGT. The CDR3, as DNA: TGTGCCAGCAGTCCTGCGGACAGGGGGTTTGGCTACACCTTC. Protein sequence: CASSPADRGFGYTF.